The 15 T cell receptor beta chains presented below share a single source sample, sequenced in a study of cytomegalovirus exposure and HLA in healthy donors. The PCR employed 60 Vbeta primers together with 13 Jbeta primers. Clones were read by immunoSEQ multiplex PCR, and TCRdb kept only the in-frame ones, dropping some. The table has more than 130,000 clones, less than 85% seen once; the top ten hold 6.5% to 7%. Specimen: PBMCs. The source is a man aged 35 to 55 in good health and CMV-seropositive.

This clone appeared a few times. The chain joins TRBV2 to TRBJ2-1; 7 nucleotides agree with TRBD2. This CDR3 is built from 14 residues. V gave up 4 bases and J gave up 7 bases; unmatched junction bases: 7. Germline assignment: CDR1 SNHLY and CDR2 FYNNEI. The CDR3 spells CASSAPGRGNEQFF. CDR3 nucleotides: TGTGCCAGCAGTGCGCCAGGGAGGGGAAATGAGCAGTTCTTC.

The chain carries TRBV6-1 and TRBJ1-5; possibly TRBD1 for D (5 bases). With 1 base removed from V and 0 bases from J, the gap between germline ends came to 7 bases. The CDR3 covers 15 residues. Germline V CDR1 and CDR2: MNHNS, SASEGT. CDR3 in amino acids: CASSEGGVSNQPQHF. The CDR3 DNA is TGTGCCAGCAGTGAAGGGGGGGTTAGCAATCAGCCCCAGCATTTT.

This clone was found a few times. The chain employs TRBV30 and TRBJ1-1, with D possibly being TRBD1 (6 bases). This CDR3 has 13 residues. Germline values: CDR1 GTSNPN, CDR2 SVGIG (reference sequence). Trimming removed 3 bases from V and 5 bases from J, with 13 bases in between. CDR3 nucleotide sequence: TGTGCCTGGAGCCCCCCAGGGGAGACTGAAGCTTTCTTT. Protein: CAWSPPGETEAFF.

The chain joins TRBV29-1 to TRBJ2-5; TRBD2 might be the D (5 bases). In germline, CDR1 is SQVTM, CDR2 ANQGSEA. The ends were cut back, 7 bases at V and 2 bases at J, with 11 bases in the middle. This CDR3 region has 12 residues. CDR3 DNA: TGCAGCGCCAAGCGGCAGCAAGAGACCCAGTACTTC. It yields the protein CSAKRQQETQYF.

This clone showed up just a few times. V and J are TRBV5-1 and TRBJ2-7, with D possibly TRBD2 on 6 matching bases. This CDR3 region has 14 residues. Looked up from germline, CDR1 is SGHRS and CDR2 is YFSETQ. V dropped 2 bases and J dropped 6 bases, with 15 bases sitting between them. The CDR3 loop is CASSFGGPLGEQYF. The CDR3, as DNA: TGCGCCAGCAGCTTTGGAGGGCCCCTAGGCGAGCAGTACTTC.

CDR3 sequence: CASSFTGASFGYTF. The CDR3 nucleotides read TGTGCCAGCAGCTTTACAGGGGCGAGCTTTGGCTACACCTTC. The V call is TRBV5-6, the J call TRBJ1-2, with 7 nucleotides matching TRBD1. J was trimmed by 7 bases and V by 2 bases; bases with no gene match: 8. Germline V gene data show CDR1 as SGHDT and CDR2 as YYEEEE. The CDR3 is made up of 14 amino acids.

This clone showed up just a few times. This chain joins TRBV6-5 and TRBJ1-3; no firm D call. Germline V gene lookup returns CDR1 MNHEY and CDR2 SVGAGI. Trimming took off 7 bases at V and 1 base at J, with 11 bases between the two ends. CDR3 length equals 14 residues. CDR3 protein: CASTQRWSGNTIYF. In DNA, the CDR3 is TGTGCCAGCACCCAGAGGTGGTCTGGAAACACCATATATTTT.

The chain joins TRBV5-1 to TRBJ1-1; no definite D call. The CDR3 runs to 14 residues. Germline loops: CDR1 SGHRS, CDR2 YFSETQ. V shed 5 bases and J shed 2 bases, with 13 bases lying between them. CDR3 residues: CASSPAGINTEAFF. CDR3 nucleotides: TGCGCCAGCAGTCCGGCGGGAATAAACACTGAAGCTTTCTTT.

The chain links TRBV19 to TRBJ1-1, with TRBD1 as a possible D gene (5 bases). In germline, CDR1 is LNHDA, CDR2 SQIVND (reference sequence). V was cut by 4 bases and J by 5 bases, with 11 bases left in between. CDR3 length: 13 residues. CDR3 residues: CASSNGGGTEAFF. The DNA of the CDR3 is TGTGCCAGTAGTAATGGGGGGGGAACTGAAGCTTTCTTT.

This rearrangement joins TRBV6-6 to TRBJ2-1, with 7 bases that match TRBD2. The CDR3 runs to 15 residues. The junction had 13 bases not matched to a gene; V was cut back by 6 bases and J by 8 bases. Germline V gene lookup returns CDR1 MNHNY and CDR2 SVGAGI (reference sequence). The CDR3 loop is CASSEDGLVGDEQFF. CDR3 DNA sequence: TGTGCCAGCAGCGAGGATGGACTAGTTGGCGATGAGCAGTTCTTC.

Concerning this clone itself: One junction end disagrees with the germline gene, perhaps due to a read error. The gene calls are TRBV7-9 and TRBJ1-1; 7 nucleotides line up with TRBD1. Germline CDR1 SEHNR, CDR2 FQNEAQ (reference sequence). The CDR3 consists of 12 residues. The DNA of the CDR3 is TGTTCCAGCAGTTTACAGGGGACTGAAGCTTTCTTT. It codes for CSSSLQGTEAFF.

The chain couples TRBV7-6 to TRBJ2-1, with 7 positions matching TRBD1. The CDR3 runs 18 residues. Germline V gene sequence: CDR1 SGHVS, CDR2 FNYEAQ. V trimming: 4 bases; J trimming: 0 bases; junction bases outside the gene matches: 12. In nucleotides, the CDR3 is TGTGCCAGCAGCTCCCAACCGTCGACAGGGAGCTCCTACAATGAGCAGTTCTTC. Its translation: CASSSQPSTGSSYNEQFF.

This chain connects TRBV5-1 to TRBJ2-1; 15 positions match TRBD2. The germline V gene has CDR1 SGHRS and CDR2 YFSETQ. This CDR3 comprises 17 residues. Trimming removed 4 bases from V and 10 bases from J; junction bases left unmatched: 12. The CDR3 loop reads CASSHRTSGRAGGEQFF. DNA for the CDR3: TGCGCCAGCAGCCACAGGACTAGCGGGAGGGCCGGGGGGGAGCAGTTCTTC. Full variable domain (missing parts from reference TRBV5-1 and TRBJ2-1): KAGVTQTPRYLIKTRGQQVTLSCSPISGHRSVSWYQQTPGQGLQFLFEYFSETQRNKGNFPGRFSGRQFSNSRSEMNVSTLELGDSALYLCASSHRTSGRAGGEQFFGPGTRLTVL.

This chain joins TRBV19 and TRBJ2-1; 14 positions agree with TRBD2. CDR1 and CDR2 from the germline V gene are LNHDA and SQIVND (reference sequence). Germline trimming cut 7 bases from V and 3 bases from J; bases unmatched to any gene: 8. The CDR3 contains 17 residues. As DNA, the CDR3 is TGTGCCAGTAATGATCGACTAGCGGGAGGGAACTACAATGAGCAGTTCTTC. This codes for CASNDRLAGGNYNEQFF.

This chain joins TRBV10-3 and TRBJ2-3, with 10 bases that match TRBD2. The ends lost 1 base at V and 2 bases at J; junction bases unmatched: 3. There are 16 residues in the CDR3. From germline, CDR1 is ENHRY and CDR2 SYGVKD. CDR3 DNA: TGTGCCATCAGTGAGTTGACTAGCGGGCACACAGATACGCAGTATTTT. Translated, it gives CAISELTSGHTDTQYF.